This T cell receptor beta chain was found in a study of blood T cell repertoires in COVID-19. The germline CDR1 and CDR2 sequences are MNHEY and SVGEGT. The V end lost 6 bases, the J end lost 0 bases, and 18 bases lay between the germline ends. The CDR3 covers 16 residues. This clone appeared a few times. The method was immunoSEQ multiplex PCR; TCRdb's version includes in-frame clones alone and lacks a portion of them. The sample yields roughly 43,000 clones, 86% seen once. The rearrangement uses TRBV6-2 or TRBV6-3 and TRBJ2-7; a possible D gene is TRBD1 (5 bases). The sample taken for sequencing was peripheral blood. The receptor was isolated from a man between 60 and 75 years old with active COVID-19. The CDR3 nucleotides are TGTGCCAGCAGCCCTGGACACCATTCCCGCTCCTACGAGCAGTACTTC. Encoded protein: CASSPGHHSRSYEQYF.